This T cell receptor beta chain was profiled in a study of blood T cell repertoires in COVID-19. Study-wide context: The study drew acute and convalescent COVID-19 samples from the United States, Italy and Spain.

Germline CDR1 reads GTSNPN; CDR2 reads SVGIG (reference sequence). This CDR3 comprises 14 residues. V was pared by 3 bases and J by 2 bases, with 2 bases of the junction left unmatched. As processed by the authors: Estimates of nucleated cell counts were drawn from the amplification of reference gene primers. Here immunoSEQ multiplex PCR was the method, and the copy in TCRdb shows in-frame clones only, minus some. V, J and clone size reflect that table, while D and trimming were determined from the DNA. The table has approximately 140,000 clones, roughly 89% seen once. This clone was detected only once.

This chain connects TRBV30 to TRBJ2-7, with 12 bases identical to TRBD1. The TCR sequence derives from a woman aged 40 to 49 with acute or convalescent COVID-19. Sequencing used peripheral blood. DNA for the CDR3: TGTGCCTGGAGCGGGGACAGGGGGCCCTACGAGCAGTACTTC. It encodes CAWSGDRGPYEQYF.